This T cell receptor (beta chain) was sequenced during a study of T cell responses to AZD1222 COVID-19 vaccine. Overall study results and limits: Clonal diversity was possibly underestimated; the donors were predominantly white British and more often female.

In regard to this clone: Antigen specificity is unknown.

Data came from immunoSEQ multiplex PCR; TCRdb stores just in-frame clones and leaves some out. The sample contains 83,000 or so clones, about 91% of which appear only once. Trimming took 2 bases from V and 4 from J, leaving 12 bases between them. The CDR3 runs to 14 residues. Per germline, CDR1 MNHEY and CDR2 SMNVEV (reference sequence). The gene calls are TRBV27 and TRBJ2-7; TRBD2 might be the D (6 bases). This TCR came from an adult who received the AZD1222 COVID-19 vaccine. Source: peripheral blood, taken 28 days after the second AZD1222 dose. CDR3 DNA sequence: TGTGCCAGCAGTTTAGACGGGAGCAGGTACGAGCAGTACTTC. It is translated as CASSLDGSRYEQYF.